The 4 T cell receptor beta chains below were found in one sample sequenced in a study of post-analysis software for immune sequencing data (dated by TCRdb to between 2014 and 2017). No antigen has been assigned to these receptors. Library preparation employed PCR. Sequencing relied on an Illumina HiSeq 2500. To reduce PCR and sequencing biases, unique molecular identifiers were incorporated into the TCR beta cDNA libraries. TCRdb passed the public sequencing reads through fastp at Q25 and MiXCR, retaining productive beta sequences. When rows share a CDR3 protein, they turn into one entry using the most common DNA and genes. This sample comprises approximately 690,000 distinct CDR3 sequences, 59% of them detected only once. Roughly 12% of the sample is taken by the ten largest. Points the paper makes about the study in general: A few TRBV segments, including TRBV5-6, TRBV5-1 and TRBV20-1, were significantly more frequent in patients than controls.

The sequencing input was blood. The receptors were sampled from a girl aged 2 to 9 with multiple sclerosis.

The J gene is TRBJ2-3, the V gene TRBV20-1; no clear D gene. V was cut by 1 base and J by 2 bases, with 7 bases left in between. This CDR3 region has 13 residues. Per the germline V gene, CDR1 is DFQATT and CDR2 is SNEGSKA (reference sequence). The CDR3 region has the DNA TGCAGTGCTAGAGGGCGGTACACAGATACGCAGTATTTT. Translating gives CSARGRYTDTQYF.

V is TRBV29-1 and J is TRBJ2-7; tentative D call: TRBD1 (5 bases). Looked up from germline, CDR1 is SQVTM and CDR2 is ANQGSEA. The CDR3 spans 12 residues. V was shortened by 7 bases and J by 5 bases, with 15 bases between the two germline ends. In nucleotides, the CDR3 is TGCAGCGCGAACAGGAATTTCAACGAGCAGTACTTC. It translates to CSANRNFNEQYF.

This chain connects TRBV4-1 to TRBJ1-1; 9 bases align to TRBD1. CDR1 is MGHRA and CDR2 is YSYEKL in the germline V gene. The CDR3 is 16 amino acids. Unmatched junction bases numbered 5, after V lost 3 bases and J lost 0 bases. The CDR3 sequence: CASSHGTGPMNTEAFF. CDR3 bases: TGCGCCAGCAGCCATGGGACAGGGCCTATGAACACTGAAGCTTTCTTT.

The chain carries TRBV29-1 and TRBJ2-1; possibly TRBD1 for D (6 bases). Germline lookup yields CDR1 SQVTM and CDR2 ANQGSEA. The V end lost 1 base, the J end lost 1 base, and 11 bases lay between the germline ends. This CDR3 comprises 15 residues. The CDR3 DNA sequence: TGCAGCGTTGAAGGGGGGCAGGGGTCCTACAATGAGCAGTTCTTC. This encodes CSVEGGQGSYNEQFF.